Listed here is a single T cell receptor (beta chain). Its specificity is unknown. The source of the sample is a study of OX40 agonist ivuxolimab in advanced cancers. Enrollment shut out patients with autoimmune disease history or systemic immunosuppression. Study observations and caveats: There was clonal expansion of CD4+ and CD8+ blood T cells by week 6 at 0.1 to 3.0 mg/kg. In the 0.1-3.0 mg/kg groups, partial responders showed among the lowest expansion.

TCRdb keeps only in-frame clones here, not all; method: immunoSEQ multiplex PCR. The sample lists tens of thousands of clones, about 90% seen once, with 11% in the top ten. The CDR3 spans 17 residues. Germline V lookup: CDR1 GTSNPN, CDR2 SVGIG (reference sequence). The ends were cut back, 3 bases at V and 6 bases at J, with 27 bases in the middle. V usage is TRBV30 and J usage is TRBJ2-7, with a weak D call TRBD2 (5 bases). The source was CD4+ or CD8+ T cells sorted from blood, collected in a trial of the OX40 agonist ivuxolimab. The receptor comes from an adult with an advanced solid tumor such as melanoma, head and neck, liver or kidney cancer. This CDR3 is CAWRNPVRAASVGEQYF. The CDR3 DNA is TGTGCCTGGAGGAACCCTGTGCGGGCGGCCTCGGTAGGCGAGCAGTACTTC.